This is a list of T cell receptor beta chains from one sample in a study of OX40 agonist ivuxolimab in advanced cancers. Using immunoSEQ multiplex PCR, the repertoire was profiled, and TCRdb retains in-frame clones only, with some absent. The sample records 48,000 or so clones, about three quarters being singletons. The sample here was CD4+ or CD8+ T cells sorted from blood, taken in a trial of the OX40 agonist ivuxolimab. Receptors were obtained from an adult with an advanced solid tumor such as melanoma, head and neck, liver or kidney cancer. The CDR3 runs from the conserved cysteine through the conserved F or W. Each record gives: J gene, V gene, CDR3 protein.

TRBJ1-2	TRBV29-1	CSVGQGANDYGYTF
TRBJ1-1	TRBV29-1	CSVEGPGRGAFF
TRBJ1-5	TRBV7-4	CASSSGQPQHF
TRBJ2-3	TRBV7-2	CASSKQVSTDTQYF
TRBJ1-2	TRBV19	CASSPFGGQALYGYTF
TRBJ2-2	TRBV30	CAWRRRAGELFF
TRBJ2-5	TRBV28	CASSLETAIQETQYF
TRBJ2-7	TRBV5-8	CASNLERLAGNEQYF
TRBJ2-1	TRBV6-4	CASSDSSSALEVIF
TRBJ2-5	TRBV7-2	CASSPLGGRWETQYF
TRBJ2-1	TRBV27	CASSFYVLQPSEQFF
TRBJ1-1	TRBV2	CASSNTAMNTEAFF
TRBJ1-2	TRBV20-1	CSALYNYGYTF
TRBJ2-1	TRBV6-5	CASSGGTEYNEQFF
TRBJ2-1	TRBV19	CASTDARGQGMDNEQFF
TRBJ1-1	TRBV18	CASSPSRAGRNTEAFF
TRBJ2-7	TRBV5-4	CASSFQPFREQYF
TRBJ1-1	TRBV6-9	CASSYAIGSTEAFF
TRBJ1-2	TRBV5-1	CASSSLIGTGGASDGYTF
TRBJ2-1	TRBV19	CASSIVPGTYNEQFF
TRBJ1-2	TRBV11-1	CASSRGQGVYGYTF
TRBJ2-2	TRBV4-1	CASSQGHRRVDGELFF
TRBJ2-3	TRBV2	CASSDTQGATDTQYF
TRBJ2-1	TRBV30	CAALVGVRNEQFF
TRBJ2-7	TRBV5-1	CASSSSTSAVYEQYF
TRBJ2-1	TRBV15	CATSGSGPGYNEQFF
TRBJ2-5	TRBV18	CASSPRGGQETQYF
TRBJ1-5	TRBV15	CATSRGSQPQHF
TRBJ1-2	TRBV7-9	CASIPSLGHGYTF
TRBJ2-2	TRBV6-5	CASTENTGELFF
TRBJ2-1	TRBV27	CASSSLAGGGRGNEQFF
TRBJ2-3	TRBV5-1	CASSSTSGTDTQYF
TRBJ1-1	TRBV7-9	CASSLARANTEAFF
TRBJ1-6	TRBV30	CAWKTGAYNSPLHF
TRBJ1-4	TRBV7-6	CASSSETGGAVEKLFF